This passage covers 9 T cell receptor beta chains from one sample sequenced in a study of tumor-infiltrating lymphocytes in oesophageal squamous cell carcinoma. Via MiXCR, TCRdb re-called the PCR reads, giving one row per CDR3 protein. This table has tens of thousands of distinct CDR3 sequences, about 35% appearing once. Sequences were obtained from esophageal tumor tissue. The source is a female donor with esophageal squamous cell carcinoma.

The rearrangement joins TRBV12-3 or TRBV12-4 to TRBJ2-1; D is undetermined. The DNA end favors TRBJ2-7, so the J call may be wrong. This CDR3 region has 15 residues. CDR3 region: CASSLYGGSSYEQYF. The CDR3 coding sequence is TGTGCCAGCAGTTTATATGGCGGCAGCTCCTACGAGCAGTACTTC.

A note on this clonotype: Since the CDR3 does not end with the conserved phenylalanine or tryptophan, this likely comes from a read error. The DNA is left out, because the CDR3 cannot be placed on it with certainty; the CDR3 is given as TCRdb lists it. The V gene is TRBV7-6, the J gene TRBJ2-1; the tabulated D call, TRBD1, remains unverified against the DNA. The CDR3 has 18 amino acids, counting both end residues. From germline, CDR1 is SGHVS and CDR2 FNYEAQ. The CDR3 protein is CASSHSRTGGGYGYTFGS.

Regarding this clonotype: A much larger clone differs by one base, so this may be a read error. The chain has TRBV10-2 and TRBJ2-5; D is unclear. CDR3 size: 12 residues. Germline CDR1 and CDR2: WSHSY and SAAADI. The V and J ends lost 10 bases and 11 bases respectively, with 20 bases between them. Here the CDR3 reads CATLGSGVEQYF. CDR3 DNA sequence: TGCGCCACCCTGGGATCAGGAGTTGAGCAGTACTTC.

The rearrangement joins TRBV7-2 to TRBJ2-5; possibly TRBD2 for D (6 bases). This CDR3 is built from 14 residues. The V end was cut by 5 bases, the J end by 7 bases, with 17 bases between. Germline assignment: CDR1 SGHTA and CDR2 FQGNSA. CDR3 sequence reads: CASSTAGTVVTQYF. CDR3 DNA sequence: TGTGCCAGCAGCACTGCGGGGACGGTGGTGACCCAGTACTTC.

This clonotype has only a few counts. V and J are TRBV19 and TRBJ2-7, with 8 nucleotides matching TRBD2. The J segment lost 2 bases and the V segment lost 9 bases, leaving 6 bases of the junction unmatched. Germline V gives CDR1 LNHDA, CDR2 SQIVND (reference sequence). This CDR3 spans 13 amino acids. For the CDR3, the DNA is TGTGCCAGGAGGGGGACTAGGACCTACGAGCAGTACTTC. Residues: CARRGTRTYEQYF.

This clonotype was seen repeatedly, ten times or more. The rearrangement joins TRBV28 to TRBJ1-5; D is unclear. Germline V gene data show CDR1 as MDHEN and CDR2 as SYDVKM. This CDR3 comprises 14 residues. Trimming shortened V by 2 bases and J by 7 bases, and 12 bases separated the two germline ends. As DNA, the CDR3 is TGTGCCAGCAGTTTAAGTCAACTGGGGCAGCCCCAGCATTTT. Amino acids: CASSLSQLGQPQHF.

There are many counts of this clonotype. V is TRBV6-1 and J is TRBJ1-1, with a possible D match to TRBD1 (6 bases). The CDR3 sequence is 16 residues long. Deletions cut 0 bases from V and 7 bases from J, with 18 bases between. Germline CDR1 MNHNS, CDR2 SASEGT. The CDR3 bases are TGTGCCAGCAGTGAAGCTTGGAGGGGATCGGACAGTGAAGCTTTCTTT. It yields the protein CASSEAWRGSDSEAFF.

The chain joins TRBV4-2 to TRBJ2-2; no clear D. The CDR3 is 16 amino acids. V was clipped by 0 bases and J by 0 bases, with 8 bases between them. Germline-derived CDR1 and CDR2 are LGHNA and YNFKEQ. The CDR3 sequence is CASSQEPATNTGELFF. CDR3 DNA: TGTGCCAGCAGCCAAGAACCCGCGACGAACACCGGGGAGCTGTTTTTT.

This clonotype was counted many times. A read error may explain this, as a much larger clone is one base away. The chain is built from TRBV11-2 and TRBJ2-5; no clear D. The germline gives CDR1 SGHAT, CDR2 FQNNGV. V shed 0 bases and J shed 11 bases, with 10 bases lying between them. The CDR3 contains 12 residues. CDR3 region: CASSLDQGEQYF. The CDR3 coding sequence is TGTGCCAGCAGCTTAGATCAAGGTGAGCAGTACTTC.